This is a list of T cell receptor beta chains from one sample in a study of T cell repertoires in cytomegalovirus infection. TCRdb reanalysed the reads using MiXCR and keeps one entry per CDR3 protein. The data contain about 89,000 distinct CDR3 sequences, approximately 30% of them singletons. No antigen is known for these receptors. This material consisted of CD8+ T cells from cultured PBMCs, taken from culture after CMV antigen stimulation. All receptors come from a human donor in good health (CMV status not recorded). Some clones in this sample may be carry-over from other donors' samples. The CDR3 runs from the conserved cysteine through the conserved F or W. A D gene is named only where the DNA matches it firmly. Size tells how often a clone was seen (once, few, many) or the class of an expanded clone, and some rows leave it out.

v_gene: TRBV7-3; d_gene: TRBD1; abundance: few; j_gene: TRBJ2-2; CDR3nt: TGTGCCAGCTCCGGGACAGGGGGCACCGGGGAGCTGTTTTTT; CDR3aa: CASSGTGGTGELFF
v_gene: TRBV12-3/TRBV12-4; d_gene: TRBD1; abundance: .; j_gene: TRBJ1-5; CDR3nt: TGTGCCAGCAGTTTCTGGGGACAGGGCGATCAGCCCCAGCATTTT; CDR3aa: CASSFWGQGDQPQHF
v_gene: TRBV19; d_gene: TRBD1; abundance: .; j_gene: TRBJ2-1; CDR3nt: TGTGCCAGTACCACGGGACAGGGGATCGTGGATGAGCAGTTCTTC; CDR3aa: CASTTGQGIVDEQFF
v_gene: TRBV6-5; d_gene: .; abundance: few; j_gene: TRBJ1-2; CDR3nt: TGTGCCAGCAGTTACCAACTGGGTACCTTCTATGGCTACACCTTC; CDR3aa: CASSYQLGTFYGYTF
v_gene: TRBV5-4; d_gene: TRBD2; abundance: few; j_gene: TRBJ2-3; CDR3nt: TGTGCCAGCAGAGGCGGGGGGGGAACAGATACGCAGTATTTT; CDR3aa: CASRGGGGTDTQYF
v_gene: TRBV7-2; d_gene: TRBD2; abundance: few; j_gene: TRBJ2-1; CDR3nt: TGTGCCAGCAGCTTAGGGCTCGGGGGGGCGCCTTACAATGAGCAGTTCTTC; CDR3aa: CASSLGLGGAPYNEQFF
v_gene: TRBV7-2; d_gene: .; abundance: few; j_gene: TRBJ2-3; CDR3nt: TGTGCCAGCAGCTCTGGAGGAGGGCGAGATACGCAGTATTTT; CDR3aa: CASSSGGGRDTQYF
v_gene: TRBV12-3/TRBV12-4; d_gene: TRBD1; abundance: few; j_gene: TRBJ1-5; CDR3nt: TGTGCCAGCAACATAGGACAGGGGGCATATAGCAATCAGCCCCAGCATTTT; CDR3aa: CASNIGQGAYSNQPQHF
v_gene: TRBV7-6; d_gene: .; abundance: many; j_gene: TRBJ2-1; CDR3nt: TGTGCCAGCAGCCTGCAAGGGGGAACCTCCTACAATGAGCAGTTCTTC; CDR3aa: CASSLQGGTSYNEQFF
v_gene: TRBV20-1; d_gene: TRBD1; abundance: .; j_gene: TRBJ1-2; CDR3nt: TGCAGTGCTAAGGTCGCTCGGACAGGGGCCGCCTATGGCTACACCTTC; CDR3aa: CSAKVARTGAAYGYTF
v_gene: TRBV7-6; d_gene: .; abundance: .; j_gene: TRBJ1-2; CDR3nt: TGTGCCAGCAGCTTAGCTGGCAGGGACCTTGGTGGCTACACCTTC; CDR3aa: CASSLAGRDLGGYTF
v_gene: TRBV2; d_gene: .; abundance: .; j_gene: TRBJ2-1; CDR3nt: TGTGCCAGCAGCGGGTCCTACAATGAGCAGTTCTTC; CDR3aa: CASSGSYNEQFF
v_gene: TRBV12-3/TRBV12-4; d_gene: .; abundance: .; j_gene: TRBJ2-5; CDR3nt: TGTGCCAGCAGTTTAGGGCAGGGTGGTGAGACCCAGTACTTC; CDR3aa: CASSLGQGGETQYF
v_gene: TRBV29-1; d_gene: TRBD1; abundance: .; j_gene: TRBJ2-7; CDR3nt: TGCAGCGTCACCACGGACAGGGCCTACGAGCAGTACTTC; CDR3aa: CSVTTDRAYEQYF
v_gene: TRBV7-9; d_gene: .; abundance: few; j_gene: TRBJ1-5; CDR3nt: TGTGCCGCGGGGGGCAATAGCAATCAGCCCCAGCATTTT; CDR3aa: CAAGGNSNQPQHF
v_gene: TRBV4-1; d_gene: .; abundance: .; j_gene: TRBJ2-7; CDR3nt: TGCGCCAGCAGCCCGGGGAGTTTTGACGAGCAGTACTTC; CDR3aa: CASSPGSFDEQYF
v_gene: TRBV5-5; d_gene: .; abundance: many; j_gene: TRBJ2-1; CDR3nt: TGTGCCAGCAGCCCGAGGGGGACAGCGGGGTCAGTTAGCTTTTCCTACAATGAGCAGTTCTTC; CDR3aa: CASSPRGTAGSVSFSYNEQFF
v_gene: TRBV7-2; d_gene: .; abundance: many; j_gene: TRBJ1-2; CDR3nt: TGTGCCAGCAGCTTAGCGGGTGGAGGGGAAGGTGGCTACACCTTC; CDR3aa: CASSLAGGGEGGYTF
v_gene: TRBV7-2; d_gene: TRBD2; abundance: .; j_gene: TRBJ2-3; CDR3nt: TGTGCCAGCAGCCTAACTAGCGGGGGCGCGCTAATGGCAGATACGCAGTATTTT; CDR3aa: CASSLTSGGALMADTQYF
v_gene: TRBV7-6; d_gene: .; abundance: few; j_gene: TRBJ2-5; CDR3nt: TGTGCCAGCAGCCCCCCCTCCGGCAGGGCCGAGACCCAGTACTTC; CDR3aa: CASSPPSGRAETQYF
v_gene: TRBV7-2; d_gene: TRBD1; abundance: few; j_gene: TRBJ2-5; CDR3nt: TGTGCCAGCAGCTCCCCCGGGGACAGGGGGCTTAAGACCCAGTACTTC; CDR3aa: CASSSPGDRGLKTQYF
v_gene: TRBV20-1; d_gene: .; abundance: .; j_gene: TRBJ1-2; CDR3nt: TGCAGTGCTACCCCGGCGCGATACGACCAGAGCTACACCTTC; CDR3aa: CSATPARYDQSYTF
v_gene: TRBV19; d_gene: .; abundance: .; j_gene: TRBJ1-1; CDR3nt: TGTGCCAGTAGTATATACCCCAATACAGACTCGAACACTGAAGCTTTCTTT; CDR3aa: CASSIYPNTDSNTEAFF
v_gene: TRBV7-9; d_gene: TRBD1; abundance: many; j_gene: TRBJ2-1; CDR3nt: TGTGCCAGCAGCTCAGGACAGGGGATGGACAATGAGCAGTTCTTC; CDR3aa: CASSSGQGMDNEQFF
v_gene: TRBV19; d_gene: .; abundance: .; j_gene: TRBJ1-3; CDR3nt: TGTGCCAGTAGGATTCAGGGTTCTGGAAACACCATATATTTT; CDR3aa: CASRIQGSGNTIYF
v_gene: TRBV5-6; d_gene: .; abundance: many; j_gene: TRBJ1-6; CDR3nt: TGTGCCAGCAGCTCTCAGAGCTCCTATAATTCACCCCTCCACTTT; CDR3aa: CASSSQSSYNSPLHF
v_gene: TRBV7-8; d_gene: .; abundance: few; j_gene: TRBJ2-2; CDR3nt: TGTGCCAGCAGCTTAGCAGGGAGACCTGGGCCCGGGGAGCTGTTTTTT; CDR3aa: CASSLAGRPGPGELFF
v_gene: TRBV5-6; d_gene: .; abundance: few; j_gene: TRBJ2-2; CDR3nt: TGTGCCAGCAGCCGAGACAGCACCGGGGAGCTGTTTTTT; CDR3aa: CASSRDSTGELFF
v_gene: TRBV12-3/TRBV12-4; d_gene: .; abundance: .; j_gene: TRBJ1-4; CDR3nt: TGTGCCAGCAGCCGCGCTGAAAAACTGTTTTTT; CDR3aa: CASSRAEKLFF
v_gene: TRBV12-3/TRBV12-4; d_gene: TRBD1; abundance: .; j_gene: TRBJ1-1; CDR3nt: TGTGCCAGCAGTTCAGGGGGTTTCGTTGAAGCTTTCTTT; CDR3aa: CASSSGGFVEAFF
v_gene: TRBV5-1; d_gene: .; abundance: .; j_gene: TRBJ2-7; CDR3nt: TGCGCCAGCAGCTGGGGGACACAAGACTACGAGCAGTACTTC; CDR3aa: CASSWGTQDYEQYF
v_gene: TRBV6-6; d_gene: .; abundance: .; j_gene: TRBJ1-2; CDR3nt: TGTGCCAGCAGTCAAGGTTTAATCTATGGCTACACCTTC; CDR3aa: CASSQGLIYGYTF
v_gene: TRBV7-9; d_gene: TRBD1; abundance: .; j_gene: TRBJ1-2; CDR3nt: TGTGCCAGCAGCCCACAGGGGAACTATGGCTACACCTTC; CDR3aa: CASSPQGNYGYTF
v_gene: TRBV19; d_gene: .; abundance: .; j_gene: TRBJ1-5; CDR3nt: TGTGCCAGTAGTATATGGGTGTTCCCAAATCAGCCCCAGCATTTT; CDR3aa: CASSIWVFPNQPQHF
v_gene: TRBV18; d_gene: TRBD2; abundance: few; j_gene: TRBJ2-1; CDR3nt: TGTGCCAGCTCATTTGGGACTAGCGGGGGCAATGAGCAGTTCTTC; CDR3aa: CASSFGTSGGNEQFF
v_gene: TRBV5-5; d_gene: .; abundance: .; j_gene: TRBJ2-5; CDR3nt: TGTGCCAGCAGCACGGGTCTGTACCAAGAGACCCAGTACTTC; CDR3aa: CASSTGLYQETQYF
v_gene: TRBV9; d_gene: .; abundance: .; j_gene: TRBJ2-7; CDR3nt: TGTGCCAGCAGCGTAGGACCGTTCTCCTACGAGCAGTACTTC; CDR3aa: CASSVGPFSYEQYF
v_gene: TRBV7-2; d_gene: .; abundance: .; j_gene: TRBJ1-5; CDR3nt: TGTGCCAGCAGCTTAGACAGCGCCAATCAGCCCCAGCATTTT; CDR3aa: CASSLDSANQPQHF
v_gene: TRBV7-9; d_gene: .; abundance: .; j_gene: TRBJ2-7; CDR3nt: TGTGCCAGCAGCTTACCGGGAAGCGGGTCCGAGCAGTACTTC; CDR3aa: CASSLPGSGSEQYF
v_gene: TRBV7-6; d_gene: TRBD2; abundance: .; j_gene: TRBJ2-1; CDR3nt: TGTGCCAGCAGTCTTCTAGCGGGGGGGGACAATGAGCAGTTCTTC; CDR3aa: CASSLLAGGDNEQFF
v_gene: TRBV27; d_gene: TRBD1; abundance: .; j_gene: TRBJ1-5; CDR3nt: TGTGCCAGCGGGCCGGGACAGGTGGCCGAGCCCCAGCATTTT; CDR3aa: CASGPGQVAEPQHF
v_gene: TRBV12-3/TRBV12-4; d_gene: .; abundance: .; j_gene: TRBJ2-3; CDR3nt: TGTGCCAGCAGCCCCTATGAGGGCACAGATACGCAGTATTTT; CDR3aa: CASSPYEGTDTQYF
v_gene: TRBV11-2; d_gene: .; abundance: .; j_gene: TRBJ2-3; CDR3nt: TGTGCCAACAGCCCCACGAATTACCGCACAGATACGCAGTATTTT; CDR3aa: CANSPTNYRTDTQYF
v_gene: TRBV6-6; d_gene: TRBD2; abundance: few; j_gene: TRBJ2-5; CDR3nt: TGTGCCAGCAGAAGCGGGGAGGAGACCCAGTACTTC; CDR3aa: CASRSGEETQYF
v_gene: TRBV7-6; d_gene: TRBD2; abundance: .; j_gene: TRBJ2-3; CDR3nt: TGTGCCAGCAGCCCCCACCTAGCGGGGGGCGGCACAGATACGCAGTATTTT; CDR3aa: CASSPHLAGGGTDTQYF
v_gene: TRBV4-1; d_gene: TRBD2; abundance: many; j_gene: TRBJ2-3; CDR3nt: TGCGCCAGCAGCTTTAGCGGGAGCACAGATACGCAGTATTTT; CDR3aa: CASSFSGSTDTQYF
v_gene: TRBV7-9; d_gene: .; abundance: few; j_gene: TRBJ1-1; CDR3nt: TGTGCCAGCAGCTTAGCCCCGGGACCCGAAGCTTTCTTT; CDR3aa: CASSLAPGPEAFF
v_gene: TRBV7-6; d_gene: .; abundance: few; j_gene: TRBJ1-1; CDR3nt: TGTGCCAGCAGCTTAGATATGGGATGGAACACTGAAGCTTTCTTT; CDR3aa: CASSLDMGWNTEAFF
v_gene: TRBV7-8; d_gene: TRBD1; abundance: few; j_gene: TRBJ2-1; CDR3nt: TGTGCCAGCAGCTTTACAGGGGGCGCGGATAATGAGCAGTTCTTC; CDR3aa: CASSFTGGADNEQFF
v_gene: TRBV7-6; d_gene: TRBD1; abundance: .; j_gene: TRBJ1-1; CDR3nt: TGTGCCAGCAGCGCCGGGACAGGGCAAGCTTCCTTT; CDR3aa: CASSAGTGQASF
v_gene: TRBV4-2; d_gene: .; abundance: many; j_gene: TRBJ1-1; CDR3nt: TGTGCCAGCAGCCAAGATTACACCGTGAACACTGAAGCTTTCTTT; CDR3aa: CASSQDYTVNTEAFF